This T cell receptor (beta chain) emerged from a study of blood T cell repertoires in COVID-19. Study at large: Both acute and convalescent COVID-19 samples were obtained from the United States, Italy and Spain. Sources were T cells, B-cell-depleted T cells, or PBMCs; the material itself was cDNA or gDNA.

Authors' methods: Amplifying reference gene primers gave estimates of nucleated cell counts. Profiled with immunoSEQ multiplex PCR; TCRdb holds only in-frame clones, not every one. V and J calls and clone size are given by that table; D and trimming were obtained from the DNA. The sample yields 65,000 or so clones, approximately 86% seen once. The sequence came from a human donor with acute or convalescent COVID-19. The donor label of this sample is uncertain. Sample: peripheral blood.

CDR3 protein: CASRLTGGTDIQYF. CDR3 in DNA: TGTGCCAGCAGATTGACAGGGGGCACGGACATTCAGTACTTC. The chain carries TRBV6-5 and TRBJ2-4, with TRBD1 matching over 10 bases. V lost 6 bases to trimming and J lost 8 bases; unmatched junction nucleotides: 7. The V gene's germline CDR1 is MNHEY and CDR2 SVGAGI. This CDR3 is 14 amino acids long.